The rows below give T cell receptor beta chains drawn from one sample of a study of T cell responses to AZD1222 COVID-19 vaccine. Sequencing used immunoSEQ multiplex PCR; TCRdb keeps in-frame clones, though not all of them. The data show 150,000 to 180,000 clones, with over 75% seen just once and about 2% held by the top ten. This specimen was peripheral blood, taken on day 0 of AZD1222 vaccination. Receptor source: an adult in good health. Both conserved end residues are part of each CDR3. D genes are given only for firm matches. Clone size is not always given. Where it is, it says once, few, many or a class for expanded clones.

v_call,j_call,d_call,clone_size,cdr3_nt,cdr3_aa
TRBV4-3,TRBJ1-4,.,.,TGCGCCAGCAGCCGATATCCGGACTCAATTAATGAAAAACTGTTTTTT,CASSRYPDSINEKLFF
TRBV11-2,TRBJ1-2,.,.,TGTGCCAGCAGCCCCTCCCTTTCGGGCAAGAGAGCTAACTATGGCTACACCTTC,CASSPSLSGKRANYGYTF
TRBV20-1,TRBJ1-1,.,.,TGCAGTGCTACAGGGGCCACTGAAGCTTTCTTT,CSATGATEAFF
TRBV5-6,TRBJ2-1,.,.,TGTGCCAGCAGCTCCTCCGGAGGAGCAGTTGAGCAGTTCTTC,CASSSSGGAVEQFF
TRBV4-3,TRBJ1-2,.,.,TGCGCCAGCAGCCGAAATTCAGGGTCCTATGGCTACACCTTC,CASSRNSGSYGYTF
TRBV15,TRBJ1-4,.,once,TGTGCCACCAGCAGAGAGGGGGCAGCTAATGAAAAACTGTTTTTT,CATSREGAANEKLFF
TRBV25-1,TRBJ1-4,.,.,TGTGCCAGCAGTGAAGTGGTAGGTGAGAGCCGGCGGTATGAAAAACTGTTTTTT,CASSEVVGESRRYEKLFF
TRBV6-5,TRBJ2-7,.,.,TGTGCCAGCAATAAGGGAGCCTACGAGCAGTACTTC,CASNKGAYEQYF
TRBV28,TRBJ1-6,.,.,TGTGCCAGCAGTTTAATCGTAGCAGGGTCACCCCTCCACTTT,CASSLIVAGSPLHF
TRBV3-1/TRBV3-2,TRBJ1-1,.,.,TGTGCCAGCAGCCCCCTGTGGGCAGTCATGAACACTGAAGCTTTCTTT,CASSPLWAVMNTEAFF
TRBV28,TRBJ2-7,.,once,TGTGCCAGCACTCTTATTCGGGGTGTGGGCTCCTACGAGCAGTACTTC,CASTLIRGVGSYEQYF
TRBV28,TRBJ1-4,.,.,TGTGCCAGCAGCTCCCCAGGAAGTAATGAAAAACTGTTTTTT,CASSSPGSNEKLFF
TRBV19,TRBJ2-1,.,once,TGTGCCAGTAGCCGCGTCGAGCTCCGGTGGTCCTACAATGAGCAGTTCTTC,CASSRVELRWSYNEQFF
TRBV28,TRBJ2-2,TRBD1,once,TGTGCCAGCAGGCCGCTACGGGACAGGGAAACCGGGGAGCTGTTTTTT,CASRPLRDRETGELFF
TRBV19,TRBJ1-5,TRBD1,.,TGTGCCAGTACGCGGGGACAGGGCCTCTATAGCAATCAGCCCCAGCATTTT,CASTRGQGLYSNQPQHF
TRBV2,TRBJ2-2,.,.,TGTGCCAGCAGGGCAGGGGGGTCGAACACCGGGGAGCTGTTTTTT,CASRAGGSNTGELFF
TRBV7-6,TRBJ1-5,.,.,TGTGCCAGCAGCTTAGATTGGGGGCCGGGACAGCCCCAGCATTTT,CASSLDWGPGQPQHF
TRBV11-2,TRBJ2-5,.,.,TGTGCCAGCAGCTTACGGTTCCACCACCAAGAGACCCAGTACTTC,CASSLRFHHQETQYF
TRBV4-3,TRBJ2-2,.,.,TGCGCCAGTACCAAACTAGCAACTGGCACCGGGGAGCTGTTTTTT,CASTKLATGTGELFF
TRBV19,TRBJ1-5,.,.,TGTGCCAGTTCGGGGACAAAAAATCAGCCCCAGCATTTT,CASSGTKNQPQHF
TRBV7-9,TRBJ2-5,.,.,TGTGCCAGCAGCTTTCGGGAGACCCAGTACTTC,CASSFRETQYF
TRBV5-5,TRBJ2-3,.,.,TGTGCCAGCAGCTTGGGCGCAGGTCGAGGCGATACGCAGTATTTT,CASSLGAGRGDTQYF
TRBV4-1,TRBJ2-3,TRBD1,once,TGCGCCAGCAGCCTCCGGGACAGGGGGGGCACAGATACGCAGTATTTT,CASSLRDRGGTDTQYF
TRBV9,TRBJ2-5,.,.,TGTGCCAGCAGCGCCCCACTGGGGCCTACCCAGTACTTC,CASSAPLGPTQYF
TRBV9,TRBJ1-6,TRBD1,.,TGTGCCAGCAATCGGGACAGGGGTTCACCCCTCCACTTT,CASNRDRGSPLHF
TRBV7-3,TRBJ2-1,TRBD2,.,TGTGCCAGCAGCTTCTCAACTAGCGGGGGCCCCGTAAATGAGCAGTTCTTC,CASSFSTSGGPVNEQFF
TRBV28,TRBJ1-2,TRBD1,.,TGTGCCAGCAAAGGGGGCGCGTTGGGCTACACCTTC,CASKGGALGYTF
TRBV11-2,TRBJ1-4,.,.,TGTGCCAGCAGCTACAACTGGAAAGATAATGAAAAACTGTTTTTT,CASSYNWKDNEKLFF
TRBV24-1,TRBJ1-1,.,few,TGTGCCACCAGTGATACCCGACGAGGGACCGAAGCTTTCTTT,CATSDTRRGTEAFF
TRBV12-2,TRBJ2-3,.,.,TGTGCAAGTCGCAGGGGACTGTCGGGAGGCGCGATCAGCACAGATACGCAGTATTTT,CASRRGLSGGAISTDTQYF
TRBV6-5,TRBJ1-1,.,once,TGTGCCAGCAGTCTCAAGGCCAGCGGAGGCACTGAAGCTTTCTTT,CASSLKASGGTEAFF
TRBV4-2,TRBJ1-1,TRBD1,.,TGTGCCAGCAGCCAAGAGTCAGGGGGGACTGAAGCTTTCTTT,CASSQESGGTEAFF
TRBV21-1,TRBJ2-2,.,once,TGTGCCAGCAGCCCCAGAACTAGCGGGATGACCGGGGAGCTGTTTTTT,CASSPRTSGMTGELFF
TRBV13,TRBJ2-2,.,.,TGTGCCAGCAGCTTAGTGGTATTGAACACCGGGGAGCTGTTTTTT,CASSLVVLNTGELFF
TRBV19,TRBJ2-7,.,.,TGTGCCAGTAGTATCGGGACTCGCTACGAGCAGTACTTC,CASSIGTRYEQYF
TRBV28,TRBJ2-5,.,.,TGTGCCAGCAGTACCACGGTGGGAGAGACCCAGTACTTC,CASSTTVGETQYF
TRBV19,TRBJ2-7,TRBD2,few,TGTGCCAGTAGTATCGAGGGGACTAGCGGGAGGTACGAGCAGTACTTC,CASSIEGTSGRYEQYF
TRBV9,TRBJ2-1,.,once,TGTGCCAGCAGCTTTCGTATCGGGGATTCCTACAATGAGCAGTTCTTC,CASSFRIGDSYNEQFF
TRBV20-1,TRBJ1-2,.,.,TGCAGCGCGGGACCTAACTATGGCTACACCTTC,CSAGPNYGYTF
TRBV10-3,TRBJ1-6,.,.,TGTGCCATCAGTGAGAGAATCTATAATTCACCCCTCCACTTT,CAISERIYNSPLHF
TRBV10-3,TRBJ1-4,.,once,TGTGCCATCAGTGAGTCCCAGGGAGGTGAAAAACTGTTTTTT,CAISESQGGEKLFF
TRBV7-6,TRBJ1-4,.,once,TGTGCCAGCAGCTTAGAGATGCAGGGAGGGTTGGAAAAACTGTTTTTT,CASSLEMQGGLEKLFF
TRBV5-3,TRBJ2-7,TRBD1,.,TGTGCCAGAAGCTTGGGGGACAGATCCTACGAGCAGTACTTC,CARSLGDRSYEQYF
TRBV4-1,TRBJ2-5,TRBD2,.,TGCGCCAGCAGCCAAGGGATTGGCAGCGGGAGGGCCTTCCAAGAGACCCAGTACTTC,CASSQGIGSGRAFQETQYF
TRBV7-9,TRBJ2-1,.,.,TGTGCCAGCAGCTTAGATGGCTATCACAATGAGCAGTTCTTC,CASSLDGYHNEQFF
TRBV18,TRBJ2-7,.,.,TGTGCCAGCTCACCTCTTCCCGGCGAGCAGTACTTC,CASSPLPGEQYF
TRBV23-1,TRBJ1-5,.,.,TGCGCCAGCAGTCAATCAAGGGTTAGTCCCAATCAGCCCCAGCATTTT,CASSQSRVSPNQPQHF
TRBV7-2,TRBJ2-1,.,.,TGTGCCAGCAGCCCCACCAACGATTACTTCTCCTACAATGAGCAGTTCTTC,CASSPTNDYFSYNEQFF
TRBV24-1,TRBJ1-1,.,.,TGTGCCACCAGTGTCCCGGGACCCCCTGAGACGGCTTTCTTT,CATSVPGPPETAFF
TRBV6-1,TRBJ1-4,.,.,TGTGCCAGCAGTGTGCAGGGAGGGGAAAAACTGTTTTTT,CASSVQGGEKLFF
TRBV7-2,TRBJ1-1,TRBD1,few,TGTGCCAGCAGCCCTACTCCGGGACAGGGTCTTTACGCTTTCTTT,CASSPTPGQGLYAFF
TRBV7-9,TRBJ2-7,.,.,TGTGCCAGCAGCTTCCGGGACCCCGGGCTAGCCGTCTCCTACGAGCAGTACTTC,CASSFRDPGLAVSYEQYF
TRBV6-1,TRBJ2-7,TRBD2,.,TGTGCCAGCAGTGAACGGACTAGCGGGAGTTACGAGCAGTACTTC,CASSERTSGSYEQYF
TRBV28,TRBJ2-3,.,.,TGTGCCAGCAGTTCGCCCAGCGGAGGGTCGACAGATACGCAGTATTTT,CASSSPSGGSTDTQYF